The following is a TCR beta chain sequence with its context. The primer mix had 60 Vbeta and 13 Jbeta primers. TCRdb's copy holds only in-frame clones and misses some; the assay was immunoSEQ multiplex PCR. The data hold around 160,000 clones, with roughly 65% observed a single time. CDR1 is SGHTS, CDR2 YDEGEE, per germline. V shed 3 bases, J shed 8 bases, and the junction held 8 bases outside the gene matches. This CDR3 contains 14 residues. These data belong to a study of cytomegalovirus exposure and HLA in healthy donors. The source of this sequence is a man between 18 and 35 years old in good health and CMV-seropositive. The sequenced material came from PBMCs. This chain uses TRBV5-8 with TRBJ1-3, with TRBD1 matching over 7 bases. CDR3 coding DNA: TGTGCCAGCAGCTCCGGGACAGTCGGATACACCATATATTTT. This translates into CASSSGTVGYTIYF.